This T cell receptor beta chain was captured in a study of T cell responses to AZD1222 COVID-19 vaccine (dated by TCRdb to the early 2020s). Broadly, across the study: AZD1222 recipients given second doses at about 4 weeks or at about 12 weeks were pooled, since spike-specific TCR depth and breadth were not found to differ between the two schedules. A total of just over 230 trial participants underwent TCR sequencing, of whom about 210 received two doses of AZD1222 and around 26 received two doses of the MenACWY control vaccine. Trial participants were enrolled by age into 18-55, 56-69 and 70-plus year subgroups, with roughly 160, 29 and 62 TCR-sequenced participants respectively.

In the germline V gene, CDR1 corresponds to MNHEY and CDR2 to SVGAGI. From the cysteine through the phenylalanine, the CDR3 covers 15 amino acids. The entry retains the CDR3 DNA only, 45 bases that are in frame from base 1. The V end gives up 5 bases and the J end 0 bases, leaving 4 bases in the junction not matched to a gene. Paper-wide results and their limitations: Because no samples from the day 14 peak response were available, repertoires could be characterized only after the peak T cell response. Nearly half of unique spike-specific TCRs reportedly recognized epitopes outside regions mutated in the B.1.351 and B.1.1.7 variants. The whole spike protein was spanned by vaccine-associated CD4 TCRs, and dominant responses were seen in regions 160-218 and 743-854. Spike-specific TCR breadth and depth rose significantly after two AZD1222 doses compared with day 0 and with MenACWY recipients. Conclusions about previously exposed vaccinees are limited because only five to seven AZD1222 recipients were SARS-CoV-2 seropositive at baseline. Participants were mostly white British and included more females than males, and it was suggested by the authors that clonal diversity may have been underestimated. The 56-69-year group was small, and its depth increase did not reach significance, likely because of low power.

The CDR3 regions of human TCRbeta chains were subjected to immunosequencing. In the source study's methods: TCRs in the repertoires were compared against a reference library of SARS-CoV-2-specific TCRs that had been generated with the MIRA antigen-specificity platform. Breadth meant the fraction of unique TCRs that were SARS-CoV-2-associated, whereas depth meant the fraction of total T cells that were SARS-CoV-2-associated. Using the MIRA data, each spike-specific TCR was mapped to the spike region that the TCR reacts to and placed in a CD4 or CD8 class. Log10-transformed breadth and depth values were compared by one-way ANOVA with Sidak's multiple comparisons tests. This is the immuneACCESS table as TCRdb keeps it, with only in-frame sequences that have V and J called. A part of the clones is gone; compared with another copy, unresolved V genes explain less than half, and the rest is unexplained. That table supplies the V and J calls and clone size; D and trimming were determined from the DNA. This sample gives 100,000 to 150,000 clones in total; roughly 88% of them show up just once. The top ten clonotypes cover 4% to 6% of the sample.

What the time point label conveys for this sample: baseline before first vaccination. The vaccinee samples were drawn from two UK trials, COV001 and COV002, one of which was a single-blind randomized controlled phase 2/3 trial testing AZD1222 (ChAdOx1 nCoV-19) in healthy adults. For TCRbeta chain sequencing, PBMC samples were collected from trial participants at day 0 and at day 28 after the second dose. Notes on this clone: The specificity of this receptor is unknown. Base qualities are not at hand, and no much larger clone is one base apart.

The TCR was taken from an adult in good health. Sequences were derived from peripheral blood, sampled on day 0 of AZD1222 vaccination. The chain links TRBV6-5 with TRBJ2-7, with 10 bases matching TRBD1. The CDR3 loop reads CASSRTGGSSYEQYF. The DNA sequence is given as TGTGCCAGCAGTAGGACAGGGGGATCCTCCTACGAGCAGTACTTC.